This entry is about one T cell receptor (beta chain). The source of the sample is a study of blood T cell repertoires in COVID-19. Across the study: Specimens from acute and convalescent COVID-19 originated in the United States, Italy and Spain. Sample material is recorded as cDNA or gDNA derived from T cells, B-cell-depleted T cells, or PBMCs.

In the original workflow: Estimation of nucleated cell counts relied on the amplification of reference gene primers. The assay was immunoSEQ multiplex PCR, and TCRdb's table has in-frame clones only and misses some. The DNA was the basis for D and trimming; V, J and clone size are from that table. Seen here are about 99,000 clones, 86% observed once, and the top ten hold approximately 13%. Germline V gives CDR1 MGHRA, CDR2 YSYEKL. Trimming removed 0 bases from V and 6 bases from J, with 10 bases in between. This CDR3 has 14 residues. This clonotype was sampled from a woman in her sixties in a cohort sampled during active or convalescent COVID-19. The V call is TRBV4-1, the J call TRBJ2-3; D ambiguous. The sequenced sample was peripheral blood. The CDR3 DNA follows: TGCGCCAGCAGCCAAGACAGGTTCAGGGATACGCAGTATTTT. Amino acids: CASSQDRFRDTQYF.